This TCR beta chain was sequenced during a study of T cell responses to AZD1222 COVID-19 vaccine. The repertoire was sequenced with immunoSEQ multiplex PCR; TCRdb's copy has only in-frame clones and lacks some. This table holds 210,000 or so clones, around 94% found once. In the case of this clone: Its target is unknown.

Whole-study results and caveats: Sampled repertoires all dated from after the peak T cell response.

V was clipped by 3 bases and J by 8 bases, with 6 bases between them. The CDR3 runs 11 residues. Germline V gene sequence: CDR1 MNHEY, CDR2 SMNVEV (reference sequence). This TCR derives from an adult who received the MenACWY meningococcal vaccine as a control. Sequencing used peripheral blood, obtained 28 days after the second dose of the MenACWY control vaccine. This chain connects TRBV27 to TRBJ2-3; D is possibly TRBD1 or TRBD2 (5 bases each). Written as DNA, the CDR3 is TGTGCCAGCAGTTTTGGGGGTACGCAGTATTTT. Protein sequence: CASSFGGTQYF.